These T cell receptor beta chains were read from a single sample in a study of T cell responses to AZD1222 COVID-19 vaccine. Some clones are missing from TCRdb's copy, which holds only in-frame ones; the method was immunoSEQ multiplex PCR. The sample yields roughly 100,000 clones, 75% to 90% seen once. The input for sequencing was peripheral blood, taken on day 0 of AZD1222 vaccination. These TCRs come from an adult in good health. The CDR3 runs from the conserved cysteine through the conserved F or W. Each record gives: clone size, D gene, J gene, V gene, CDR3 protein, CDR3 DNA. A D gene is named only where the DNA matches it firmly. Where a row states a size, it is once, few, many or the class of an expanded clone; other rows omit it.

clone size: -
D gene: -
J gene: TRBJ1-3
V gene: TRBV7-8
CDR3 protein: CASSLVPGSSGNTIYF
CDR3 DNA: TGTGCCAGCAGCTTAGTGCCCGGGAGCTCTGGAAACACCATATATTTT

clone size: -
D gene: -
J gene: TRBJ2-3
V gene: TRBV20-1
CDR3 protein: CSARGYTQYF
CDR3 DNA: TGCAGTGCTAGAGGTTATACGCAGTATTTT

clone size: -
D gene: -
J gene: TRBJ1-4
V gene: TRBV5-6
CDR3 protein: CASSAGLREGNEKLFF
CDR3 DNA: TGTGCCAGCAGCGCTGGGCTGCGGGAGGGTAATGAAAAACTGTTTTTT

clone size: -
D gene: -
J gene: TRBJ2-1
V gene: TRBV7-9
CDR3 protein: CASSPRGVYGYNEQFF
CDR3 DNA: TGTGCCAGCAGCCCCCGGGGCGTGTACGGTTACAATGAGCAGTTCTTC

clone size: -
D gene: -
J gene: TRBJ1-1
V gene: TRBV19
CDR3 protein: CASSPGAHMNTEAFF
CDR3 DNA: TGTGCCAGTAGTCCTGGGGCACATATGAACACTGAAGCTTTCTTT

clone size: -
D gene: -
J gene: TRBJ2-5
V gene: TRBV7-2
CDR3 protein: CASSLELTRQETQYF
CDR3 DNA: TGTGCCAGCAGCTTAGAGCTAACCCGCCAAGAGACCCAGTACTTC

clone size: -
D gene: -
J gene: TRBJ1-1
V gene: TRBV7-2
CDR3 protein: CASSLGHLDTEAFF
CDR3 DNA: TGTGCCAGCAGTTTGGGACACCTTGACACTGAAGCTTTCTTT

clone size: -
D gene: -
J gene: TRBJ2-7
V gene: TRBV20-1
CDR3 protein: CSAKRGGEQYF
CDR3 DNA: TGCAGTGCTAAGCGAGGGGGGGAGCAGTACTTC

clone size: -
D gene: -
J gene: TRBJ1-5
V gene: TRBV6-2/TRBV6-3
CDR3 protein: CASSTPKNQPQHF
CDR3 DNA: TGTGCCAGCAGTACCCCAAAAAATCAGCCCCAGCATTTT

clone size: -
D gene: -
J gene: TRBJ2-1
V gene: TRBV15
CDR3 protein: CATSRDSSSWQFF
CDR3 DNA: TGTGCCACCAGCAGGGACAGCTCGTCTTGGCAGTTCTTC

clone size: -
D gene: -
J gene: TRBJ1-5
V gene: TRBV27
CDR3 protein: CASSRQSTTYSNQPQHF
CDR3 DNA: TGTGCCAGCAGCCGACAGTCTACAACCTATAGCAATCAGCCCCAGCATTTT

clone size: -
D gene: -
J gene: TRBJ1-1
V gene: TRBV19
CDR3 protein: CASSSVRNTEAFF
CDR3 DNA: TGTGCCAGTAGTTCAGTTCGGAACACTGAAGCTTTCTTT

clone size: -
D gene: -
J gene: TRBJ1-2
V gene: TRBV18
CDR3 protein: CASSPETGYGYTF
CDR3 DNA: TGTGCCAGCTCACCAGAGACGGGCTATGGCTACACCTTC

clone size: -
D gene: TRBD1
J gene: TRBJ2-7
V gene: TRBV5-1
CDR3 protein: CASSLGQGAREQYF
CDR3 DNA: TGCGCCAGCAGCTTGGGGCAGGGGGCTAGGGAGCAGTACTTC

clone size: -
D gene: -
J gene: TRBJ1-1
V gene: TRBV4-3
CDR3 protein: CASSQAGHLPNTEAFF
CDR3 DNA: TGCGCCAGCAGCCAAGCGGGACACCTCCCCAACACTGAAGCTTTCTTT

clone size: -
D gene: TRBD2
J gene: TRBJ2-5
V gene: TRBV5-4
CDR3 protein: CASSTGGARTQYF
CDR3 DNA: TGTGCCAGCAGTACGGGGGGGGCCAGGACCCAGTACTTC

clone size: -
D gene: -
J gene: TRBJ1-1
V gene: TRBV19
CDR3 protein: CASREQGPTEAFF
CDR3 DNA: TGTGCCAGTAGGGAACAGGGTCCCACTGAAGCTTTCTTT

clone size: -
D gene: -
J gene: TRBJ2-7
V gene: TRBV6-2/TRBV6-3
CDR3 protein: CASSYMGTTYEQYF
CDR3 DNA: TGTGCCAGCAGTTACATGGGAACCACCTACGAGCAGTACTTC

clone size: -
D gene: -
J gene: TRBJ1-4
V gene: TRBV19
CDR3 protein: CASSRASATNEKLFF
CDR3 DNA: TGTGCCAGTAGTCGGGCTAGTGCAACTAATGAAAAACTGTTTTTT

clone size: -
D gene: TRBD2
J gene: TRBJ2-2
V gene: TRBV28
CDR3 protein: CASYSIRPGTSGRGGELFF
CDR3 DNA: TGTGCCAGCTATTCCATAAGACCCGGGACTAGCGGAAGAGGGGGGGAGCTGTTTTTT

clone size: -
D gene: -
J gene: TRBJ1-1
V gene: TRBV10-1
CDR3 protein: CASKEGSWTEAFF
CDR3 DNA: TGCGCCAGCAAAGAGGGCTCCTGGACTGAAGCTTTCTTT

clone size: -
D gene: TRBD1
J gene: TRBJ1-2
V gene: TRBV6-2/TRBV6-3
CDR3 protein: CASSQDRDYGYTF
CDR3 DNA: TGTGCCAGCAGTCAGGACAGGGACTATGGCTACACCTTC

clone size: -
D gene: -
J gene: TRBJ1-2
V gene: TRBV28
CDR3 protein: CASGLENLSFYGYTF
CDR3 DNA: TGTGCCAGCGGTTTGGAGAATCTCTCCTTTTATGGCTACACCTTC

clone size: few
D gene: -
J gene: TRBJ1-2
V gene: TRBV7-9
CDR3 protein: CASSLSAGPLGGYTF
CDR3 DNA: TGTGCCAGCAGCTTAAGCGCAGGCCCCCTAGGGGGCTACACCTTC

clone size: -
D gene: TRBD1
J gene: TRBJ2-7
V gene: TRBV27
CDR3 protein: CASSQDRDYEQYF
CDR3 DNA: TGTGCCAGCAGTCAGGACAGGGATTACGAGCAGTACTTC

clone size: -
D gene: -
J gene: TRBJ1-1
V gene: TRBV7-3
CDR3 protein: CASSPNSNTEAFF
CDR3 DNA: TGTGCCAGCAGCCCTAACTCGAACACTGAAGCTTTCTTT

clone size: -
D gene: -
J gene: TRBJ1-2
V gene: TRBV28
CDR3 protein: CASSYGLQLGYTF
CDR3 DNA: TGTGCCAGCAGTTATGGGTTACAGCTTGGCTACACCTTC

clone size: -
D gene: -
J gene: TRBJ2-3
V gene: TRBV10-3
CDR3 protein: CAIASTSTDTQYF
CDR3 DNA: TGTGCCATCGCCTCCACTAGCACAGATACGCAGTATTTT